The sequence of this TCR beta chain was determined in a study of blood T cell repertoires in COVID-19. The overall study: There were acute and convalescent COVID-19 samples, and they came from the United States, Italy and Spain. From T cells, B-cell-depleted T cells, or PBMCs came the material, which was cDNA or gDNA.

Methods used by the authors: Cell counts per sample came from amplifying reference gene primers. The repertoire was sequenced with immunoSEQ multiplex PCR; TCRdb's copy has only in-frame clones and lacks some. V and J calls and clone size follow that table, whereas D and trimming were derived from the DNA. Here the sample spans under 170,000 clones, roughly 84% being singletons. This clone turned up a few times. Germline V gene data show CDR1 as MNHEY and CDR2 as SMNVEV (reference sequence). The CDR3 extends over 14 amino acids. V gave up 2 bases and J gave up 1 base, with 6 bases separating them. The chain carries TRBV27 and TRBJ2-1; no firm D call. The receptor's source is a man aged 65-85 years with acute or convalescent COVID-19. Source material: peripheral blood. CDR3 bases: TGTGCCAGCAGTTTAGGCAGGTCCTACAATGAGCAGTTCTTC. Translating gives CASSLGRSYNEQFF.